The sequence of this T cell receptor (beta chain) was determined in a study of identical twins. Broader study findings: High-abundance cord blood beta clonotypes had fewer insertions; memory repertoires showed none.

Remarks on this clonotype: The antigen is undetermined.

MiXCR, applied by TCRdb to the 5' RACE reads, yields one record per CDR3 protein. Of roughly 230,000 distinct CDR3 sequences listed, about 8.3% are singletons. Trimming cost V 4 bases and J 7 bases, with 8 bases left between them. The germline gives CDR1 DFQATT, CDR2 SNEGSKA (reference sequence). The CDR3 has 10 residues. The same sample was also used in a study of yellow fever vaccine responses in identical twins.

This receptor was taken from a young woman in good health. Material for sequencing was CD8+ T cells sorted from blood. V gene TRBV20-1 combines with J gene TRBJ2-7; maybe TRBD2 (6 bases). The CDR3 region has the DNA TGCAGTGCTATGGGGGGTGAGCAGTACTTC. It encodes CSAMGGEQYF.